This is a list of T cell receptor beta chains from one sample in a study of T cells in Graves' hyperthyroidism and ophthalmopathy. TCRdb independently ran MiXCR on the multiplex PCR reads; one entry per CDR3 protein. In the table there are under 350,000 distinct CDR3 sequences, roughly a fifth of which are singletons. Sequenced input: blood. Every receptor here comes from a woman between 50 and 59 years old with Graves' hyperthyroidism. Each CDR3 is given with its conserved first and last residue. The order of the fields is D gene, J gene, V gene, clone size, CDR3 protein, CDR3 DNA. D genes are given only for firm matches. Clone sizes are given selectively: once, few, many, or a class where the clone is expanded.

>-|TRBJ1-1|TRBV27|many
CASSLYQHTEAFF
TGTGCCAGCAGTTTATACCAGCACACTGAAGCTTTCTTT
>TRBD1|TRBJ2-2|TRBV7-9|many
CASSFWTGGDPGELFF
TGTGCCAGCAGCTTCTGGACAGGGGGCGATCCCGGGGAGCTGTTTTTT
>-|TRBJ2-3|TRBV7-8|-
CASSMYTDTQYF
TGTGCCAGCAGCATGTACACAGATACGCAGTATTTT
>-|TRBJ2-6|TRBV7-9|few
CASPHMGSGANVLTF
TGTGCCAGCCCACATATGGGCTCTGGGGCCAACGTCCTGACTTTC
>-|TRBJ2-2|TRBV10-1|many
CASSESFSGETGELFF
TGCGCCAGCAGTGAGTCTTTTAGCGGAGAAACCGGGGAGCTGTTTTTT
>TRBD2|TRBJ2-7|TRBV12-3/TRBV12-4|-
CASSTRLAGIYEQYF
TGTGCCAGCAGTACCAGACTAGCGGGAATCTACGAGCAGTACTTC
>TRBD2|TRBJ2-5|TRBV2|many
CASRGTSGAQETQYF
TGTGCCAGCAGGGGGACTAGCGGGGCCCAAGAGACCCAGTACTTC
>-|TRBJ1-1|TRBV18|many
CASFSTGRNTEAFF
TGTGCCAGTTTTTCAACGGGACGGAACACTGAAGCTTTCTTT
>-|TRBJ1-2|TRBV29-1|-
CSVEGYYKPPNYGYTF
TGCAGCGTTGAAGGTTACTATAAGCCGCCTAACTATGGCTACACCTTC
>TRBD1|TRBJ2-7|TRBV27|-
CASRDREVSEQYF
TGTGCCAGTCGGGACAGGGAGGTGAGCGAGCAGTACTTC
>-|TRBJ2-5|TRBV28|many
CASSDRDGTLAQYF
TGTGCCAGCAGCGATCGGGACGGAACATTGGCCCAGTACTTC
>-|TRBJ2-7|TRBV19|few
CASASAYYEQYF
TGTGCCAGCGCTAGCGCCTACTACGAGCAGTACTTC
>-|TRBJ2-3|TRBV29-1|-
CSGTGTPPFDTQYF
TGCAGCGGGACCGGGACTCCCCCTTTTGATACGCAGTATTTT
>-|TRBJ1-6|TRBV6-1|-
CASSPRDKNSPLHF
TGTGCCAGCAGTCCCCGGGACAAGAATTCACCCCTCCACTTT
>-|TRBJ2-3|TRBV7-2|-
CASSLVKASTDTQYF
TGTGCCAGCAGCTTAGTCAAGGCTAGCACAGATACGCAGTATTTT
>-|TRBJ1-3|TRBV9|few
CASSVEGQGNTIYF
TGTGCCAGCAGCGTAGAAGGGCAGGGAAACACCATATATTTT
>TRBD1|TRBJ2-3|TRBV2|-
CASSLTGDLTDTQYF
TGTGCCAGCAGCCTGACAGGGGACCTCACAGATACGCAGTATTTT
>-|TRBJ1-5|TRBV12-3/TRBV12-4|many
CASSSSQGINQPQHF
TGTGCCAGCAGTTCGAGTCAGGGGATTAATCAGCCCCAGCATTTT
>TRBD2|TRBJ2-2|TRBV10-3|-
CAISRLAGVNTGELFF
TGTGCCATCAGTAGACTAGCGGGGGTCAACACCGGGGAGCTGTTTTTT
>-|TRBJ1-2|TRBV28|many
CASSFGLYYGYTF
TGTGCCAGCAGTTTTGGTCTCTACTATGGCTACACCTTC
>TRBD1|TRBJ1-1|TRBV11-1|many
CASSGRQGARTEAFF
TGTGCCAGCAGCGGCCGACAGGGGGCTCGGACTGAAGCTTTCTTT
>-|TRBJ2-7|TRBV18|many
CASSLTEYEQYF
TGTGCCAGCTCGCTAACAGAGTACGAGCAGTACTTC
>-|TRBJ2-3|TRBV30|many
CAWRSGSTDTQYF
TGTGCCTGGAGGAGCGGGAGCACAGATACGCAGTATTTT
>-|TRBJ2-3|TRBV12-3/TRBV12-4|many
CASSQQGTQYF
TGTGCCAGCAGTCAACAGGGAACGCAGTATTTT
>TRBD2|TRBJ2-7|TRBV2|-
CASTKLAGPYEQYF
TGTGCCAGCACCAAACTAGCGGGCCCTTACGAGCAGTACTTC
>TRBD2|TRBJ2-5|TRBV27|many
CASSPGLAGARRETQYF
TGTGCCAGCAGTCCTGGACTAGCGGGGGCCCGGCGGGAGACCCAGTACTTC
>TRBD2|TRBJ2-1|TRBV16|-
CASSQGEGGNTDNEQFF
TGTGCCAGCAGCCAAGGGGAGGGAGGGAATACCGACAATGAGCAGTTCTTC
>-|TRBJ1-2|TRBV29-1|-
CSVEPEILYGYTF
TGCAGCGTTGAACCAGAGATTCTCTATGGCTACACCTTC
>TRBD1|TRBJ1-5|TRBV9|-
CASSAGQGGGNQPQHF
TGTGCCAGCAGCGCCGGGCAGGGGGGAGGCAATCAGCCCCAGCATTTT
>-|TRBJ2-1|TRBV11-2|many
CASSLEGPNEQFF
TGTGCCAGCAGCTTAGAGGGACCCAATGAGCAGTTCTTC
>-|TRBJ2-5|TRBV13|many
CASSSRLEGTQYF
TGTGCCAGCAGCTCTAGACTAGAGGGGACCCAGTACTTC
>-|TRBJ1-4|TRBV20-1|-
CSATDWGEKLFF
TGCAGTGCTACAGACTGGGGGGAAAAACTGTTTTTT
>TRBD1|TRBJ2-3|TRBV28|many
CASNTPGQGAPDTQYF
TGTGCCAGCAACACTCCGGGACAGGGGGCCCCAGATACGCAGTATTTT
>TRBD1|TRBJ2-5|TRBV28|many
CASSDATGSGETQYF
TGTGCCAGCAGTGACGCGACAGGGAGTGGGGAGACCCAGTACTTC
>-|TRBJ2-7|TRBV6-2/TRBV6-3|once
CAISGEVYEQYF
TGTGCCATCAGTGGGGAAGTCTACGAGCAGTACTTC
>-|TRBJ1-2|TRBV5-1|few
CASSQDIYGYTF
TGCGCCAGCAGCCAGGACATCTATGGCTACACCTTC
>TRBD2|TRBJ2-1|TRBV11-2|many
CASYNPTTGGKNNEQFF
TGTGCCAGCTACAATCCAACCACCGGGGGGAAAAACAATGAGCAGTTCTTC
>-|TRBJ1-1|TRBV7-9|-
CASSSQDMNTEAFF
TGTGCCAGCAGCTCACAGGACATGAACACTGAAGCTTTCTTT
>TRBD1|TRBJ2-3|TRBV20-1|many
CSARGQNTHTDTQYF
TGCAGTGCTAGGGGACAGAACACCCACACAGATACGCAGTATTTT
>TRBD2|TRBJ2-3|TRBV28|few
CASSFTSGRLTDTQYF
TGTGCCAGCAGTTTCACTAGCGGGAGGTTGACAGATACGCAGTATTTT
>TRBD2|TRBJ2-1|TRBV13|many
CASSPSGRGYNEQFF
TGTGCCAGCAGCCCTAGCGGGAGGGGGTACAATGAGCAGTTCTTC
>TRBD1|TRBJ1-2|TRBV5-1|many
CASSSTGGGYGYTF
TGCGCCAGCAGCTCGACAGGGGGCGGCTATGGCTACACCTTC
>-|TRBJ2-1|TRBV24-1|-
CATSAVSSYNEQFF
TGTGCCACCAGTGCGGTGAGCTCCTACAATGAGCAGTTCTTC
>-|TRBJ1-4|TRBV10-1|many
CASSDTHRGEKLFF
TGCGCCAGCAGTGACACACACCGAGGGGAAAAACTGTTTTTT
>TRBD1|TRBJ1-3|TRBV10-3|few
CAIGQGQVSGNTIYF
TGTGCCATCGGACAAGGACAGGTCTCTGGAAACACCATATATTTT
>TRBD2|TRBJ2-3|TRBV7-8|many
CASGGGGTDTQYF
TGTGCCAGCGGGGGGGGGGGGACAGATACGCAGTATTTT
>TRBD2|TRBJ2-1|TRBV4-1|-
CASRDPGLAGVNEQFF
TGCGCCAGCAGGGACCCGGGACTAGCGGGAGTAAATGAGCAGTTCTTC
>-|TRBJ2-7|TRBV11-2|many
CASSSTRVNEQYF
TGTGCCAGCAGCTCCACCAGGGTTAACGAGCAGTACTTC
>-|TRBJ2-1|TRBV6-2/TRBV6-3|-
CASRAGAPYNEQFF
TGTGCCAGCAGGGCGGGGGCTCCCTACAATGAGCAGTTCTTC
>-|TRBJ1-1|TRBV19|-
CASSITVMNTEAFF
TGTGCCAGTAGTATAACAGTTATGAACACTGAAGCTTTCTTT